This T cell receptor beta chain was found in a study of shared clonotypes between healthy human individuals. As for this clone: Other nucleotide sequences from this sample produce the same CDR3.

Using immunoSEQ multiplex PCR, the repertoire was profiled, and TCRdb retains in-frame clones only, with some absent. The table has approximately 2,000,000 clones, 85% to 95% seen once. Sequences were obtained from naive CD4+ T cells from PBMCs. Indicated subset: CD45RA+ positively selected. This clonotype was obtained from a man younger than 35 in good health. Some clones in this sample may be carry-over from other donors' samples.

Written as DNA, the CDR3 is TGTGCCAGCAGTTACGGGGAAAATGGCTACACCTTC. It yields the protein CASSYGENGYTF. The J gene is TRBJ1-2, the V gene TRBV6-5; no reliable D call. CDR3 length: 12 residues. CDR1 is MNHEY, CDR2 SVGAGI, per germline. V was cut by 2 bases and J by 6 bases, with 7 bases left in between.